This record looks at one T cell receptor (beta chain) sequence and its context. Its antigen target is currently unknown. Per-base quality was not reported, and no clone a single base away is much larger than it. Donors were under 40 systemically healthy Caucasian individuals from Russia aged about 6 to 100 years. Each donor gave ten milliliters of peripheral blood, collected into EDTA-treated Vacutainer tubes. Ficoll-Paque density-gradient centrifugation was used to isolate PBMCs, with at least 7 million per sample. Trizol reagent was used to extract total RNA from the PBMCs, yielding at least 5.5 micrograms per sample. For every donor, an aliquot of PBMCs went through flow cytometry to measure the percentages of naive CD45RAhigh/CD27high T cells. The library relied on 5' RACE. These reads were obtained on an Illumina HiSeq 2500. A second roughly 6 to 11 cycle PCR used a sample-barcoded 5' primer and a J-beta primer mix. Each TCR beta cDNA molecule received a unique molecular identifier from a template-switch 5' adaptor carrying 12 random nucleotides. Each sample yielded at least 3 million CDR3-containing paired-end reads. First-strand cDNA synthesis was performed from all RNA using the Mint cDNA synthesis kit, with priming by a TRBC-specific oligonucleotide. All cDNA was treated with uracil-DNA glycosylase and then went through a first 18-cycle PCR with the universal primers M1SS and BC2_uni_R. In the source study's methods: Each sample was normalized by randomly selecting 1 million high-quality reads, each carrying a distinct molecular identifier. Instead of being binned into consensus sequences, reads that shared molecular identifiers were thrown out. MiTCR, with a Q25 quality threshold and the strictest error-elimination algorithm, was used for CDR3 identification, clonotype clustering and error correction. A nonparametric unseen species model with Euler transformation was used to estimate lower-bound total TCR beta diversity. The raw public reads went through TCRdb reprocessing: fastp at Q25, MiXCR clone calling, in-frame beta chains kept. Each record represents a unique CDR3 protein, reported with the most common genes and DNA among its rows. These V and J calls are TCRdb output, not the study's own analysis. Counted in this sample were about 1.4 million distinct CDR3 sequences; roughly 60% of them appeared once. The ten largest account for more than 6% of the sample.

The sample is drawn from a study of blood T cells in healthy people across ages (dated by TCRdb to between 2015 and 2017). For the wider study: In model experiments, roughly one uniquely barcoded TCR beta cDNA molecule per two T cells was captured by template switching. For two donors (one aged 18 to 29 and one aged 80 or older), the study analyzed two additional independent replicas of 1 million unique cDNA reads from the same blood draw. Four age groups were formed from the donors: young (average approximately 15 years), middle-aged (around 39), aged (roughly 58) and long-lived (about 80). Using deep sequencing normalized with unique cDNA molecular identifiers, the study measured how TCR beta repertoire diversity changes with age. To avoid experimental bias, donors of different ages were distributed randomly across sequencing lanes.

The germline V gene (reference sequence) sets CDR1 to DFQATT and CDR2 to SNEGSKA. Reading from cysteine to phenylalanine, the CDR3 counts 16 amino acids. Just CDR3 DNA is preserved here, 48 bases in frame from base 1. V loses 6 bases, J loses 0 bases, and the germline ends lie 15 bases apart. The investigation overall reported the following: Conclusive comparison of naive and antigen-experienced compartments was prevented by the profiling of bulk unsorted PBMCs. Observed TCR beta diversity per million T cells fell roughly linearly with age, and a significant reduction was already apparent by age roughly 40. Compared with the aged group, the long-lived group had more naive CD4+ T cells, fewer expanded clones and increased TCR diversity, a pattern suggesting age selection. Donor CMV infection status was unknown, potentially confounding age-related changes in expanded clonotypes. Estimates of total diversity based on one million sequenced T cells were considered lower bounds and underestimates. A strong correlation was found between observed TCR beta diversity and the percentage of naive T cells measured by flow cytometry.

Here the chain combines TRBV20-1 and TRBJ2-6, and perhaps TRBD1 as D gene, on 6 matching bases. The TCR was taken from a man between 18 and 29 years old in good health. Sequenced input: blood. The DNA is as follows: TGCAGTGCGGGAACGGGACACATCTCTGGGGCCAACGTCCTGACTTTC. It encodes CSAGTGHISGANVLTF.